These T cell receptor beta chains were read from a single sample in a study of blood T cells in healthy people across ages. From the 5' RACE reads, TCRdb called clonotypes with MiXCR, one entry per CDR3 protein. In the table there are hundreds of thousands of distinct CDR3 sequences, roughly 58% of which are singletons. The sample consisted of blood. The receptors stem from a man aged 55 to 70 in good health. The conserved cysteine and the conserved F or W are not part of the CDR3 here. The size entry is marked missing in some rows and otherwise reads once, few, many or a size class.

cdr3_length: 12; v_call: TRBV6-6; clone_size: .; j_call: TRBJ2-7; cdr3_aa: ASRDPSPYPWQY
cdr3_length: 16; v_call: TRBV7-6; clone_size: .; j_call: TRBJ2-3; cdr3_aa: ASSLRAPSGSSTDTQY
cdr3_length: 13; v_call: TRBV3-1; clone_size: .; j_call: TRBJ2-1; cdr3_aa: ASSQDGQLYNEQF
cdr3_length: 13; v_call: TRBV7-8; clone_size: .; j_call: TRBJ2-7; cdr3_aa: ASSPNRDPAYEQY
cdr3_length: 11; v_call: TRBV29-1; clone_size: .; j_call: TRBJ2-7; cdr3_aa: SVEGTASYEQY
cdr3_length: 13; v_call: TRBV10-1; clone_size: .; j_call: TRBJ2-1; cdr3_aa: ASSETGTGIDEQF
cdr3_length: 12; v_call: TRBV15; clone_size: .; j_call: TRBJ2-3; cdr3_aa: ATSRGLTSDTQY
cdr3_length: 13; v_call: TRBV6-1; clone_size: .; j_call: TRBJ2-5; cdr3_aa: ASSVLLALQETQY
cdr3_length: 11; v_call: TRBV28; clone_size: .; j_call: TRBJ2-7; cdr3_aa: ASSLGTATEQY
cdr3_length: 13; v_call: TRBV7-2; clone_size: few; j_call: TRBJ1-2; cdr3_aa: ASSLDYRVGYGYT
cdr3_length: 10; v_call: TRBV28; clone_size: .; j_call: TRBJ1-2; cdr3_aa: ASSLWGYGYT
cdr3_length: 12; v_call: TRBV5-5; clone_size: .; j_call: TRBJ2-7; cdr3_aa: ASSVVPGDHEQY
cdr3_length: 15; v_call: TRBV21-1; clone_size: .; j_call: TRBJ2-7; cdr3_aa: ASSESPWTGGNYEQY
cdr3_length: 13; v_call: TRBV21-1; clone_size: .; j_call: TRBJ2-4; cdr3_aa: ASSKRRGHKNIQY
cdr3_length: 10; v_call: TRBV4-2; clone_size: many; j_call: TRBJ2-7; cdr3_aa: ASSGADYEQY
cdr3_length: 12; v_call: TRBV9; clone_size: .; j_call: TRBJ2-5; cdr3_aa: ASSVGHFQETQY
cdr3_length: 11; v_call: TRBV29-1; clone_size: .; j_call: TRBJ2-1; cdr3_aa: SVDGLIYNEQF
cdr3_length: 13; v_call: TRBV4-2; clone_size: .; j_call: TRBJ2-1; cdr3_aa: ASSQDWGGANEQF
cdr3_length: 12; v_call: TRBV6-2/TRBV6-3; clone_size: few; j_call: TRBJ2-7; cdr3_aa: ASSYSGGSYEQY
cdr3_length: 13; v_call: TRBV6-6; clone_size: once; j_call: TRBJ1-6; cdr3_aa: ASSYNGRYNSPLH
cdr3_length: 13; v_call: TRBV7-2; clone_size: many; j_call: TRBJ1-2; cdr3_aa: ASSPSVVFNYGYT
cdr3_length: 12; v_call: TRBV27; clone_size: .; j_call: TRBJ1-6; cdr3_aa: ASKPPTQISPLH
cdr3_length: 12; v_call: TRBV11-3; clone_size: .; j_call: TRBJ2-3; cdr3_aa: ASSRRLITDTQY
cdr3_length: 10; v_call: TRBV3-1; clone_size: .; j_call: TRBJ1-1; cdr3_aa: ASSQEAREAF
cdr3_length: 13; v_call: TRBV4-1; clone_size: .; j_call: TRBJ1-1; cdr3_aa: ASSQESTANTEAF
cdr3_length: 15; v_call: TRBV6-8; clone_size: .; j_call: TRBJ2-1; cdr3_aa: ASSYSCELPAYNEQF